These T cell receptor beta chains were read from a single sample in a study of Ad26.COV2.S vaccination and SARS-CoV-2 variants. This table comes from immunoSEQ multiplex PCR, and its TCRdb copy is limited to in-frame clones, with some not included. The table shows 300,000 to 400,000 clones, with 88% occurring only once. The specimen comprised peripheral blood, sampled in a trial of Ad26.COV2.S vaccine versus placebo. These receptors were obtained from a person between 18 and 65 years old who received the Ad26.COV2.S COVID-19 vaccine or a placebo. Both conserved end residues are part of each CDR3. D genes are given only for firm matches. The size of a clone is reported for some rows only, either as once, few or many, or as a class for expanded clones.

>TRBD2|TRBJ2-3|TRBV5-1|once
CASSGLAETDTQYF
TGCGCCAGCAGCGGACTAGCGGAGACAGATACGCAGTATTTT
>-|TRBJ1-2|TRBV3-1/TRBV3-2|-
CASSQDQETYGYTF
TGTGCCAGCAGCCAAGATCAGGAGACCTATGGCTACACCTTC
>-|TRBJ1-2|TRBV9|-
CASSGGTSDGYTF
TGTGCCAGCAGCGGGGGAACTTCGGACGGCTACACCTTC
>-|TRBJ2-7|TRBV10-3|once
CAISQFNTGDYEQYF
TGTGCCATCAGTCAATTTAATACAGGTGACTACGAGCAGTACTTC
>TRBD1|TRBJ1-2|TRBV28|-
CASKGTGRGYTF
TGTGCCAGCAAGGGGACAGGGCGGGGCTACACCTTC
>-|TRBJ1-2|TRBV6-5|-
CASSKEGGYTF
TGTGCCAGCAGTAAGGAGGGTGGCTACACCTTC
>TRBD1|TRBJ1-1|TRBV7-2|-
CASSLGDRGRRAFF
TGTGCCAGCAGCTTAGGAGACAGGGGGCGTAGGGCTTTCTTT
>TRBD1|TRBJ2-7|TRBV27|-
CASSYRQGAMSWAYEQYF
TGTGCCAGCAGTTATCGACAGGGGGCGATGAGTTGGGCCTACGAGCAGTACTTC
>TRBD1|TRBJ1-1|TRBV6-2/TRBV6-3|-
CASSLGTGTPLMNTEAFF
TGTGCCAGCAGTTTGGGGACAGGGACCCCTCTCATGAACACTGAAGCTTTCTTT
>-|TRBJ2-5|TRBV7-3|once
CASSLTGSPQETQYF
TGTGCCAGCAGCTTAACAGGGTCTCCACAAGAGACCCAGTACTTC
>TRBD2|TRBJ2-1|TRBV10-3|-
CAISEDELAGGRDEQFF
TGTGCCATCAGTGAGGATGAGCTAGCGGGAGGGCGCGATGAGCAGTTCTTC
>TRBD2|TRBJ2-7|TRBV7-3|-
CASSLTGRGYEQYF
TGTGCCAGCAGCTTAACCGGGAGGGGGTACGAGCAGTACTTC
>-|TRBJ2-2|TRBV18|-
CASSPPPRTGELFF
TGTGCCAGCTCACCACCCCCGAGGACCGGGGAGCTGTTTTTT
>TRBD1|TRBJ2-7|TRBV9|few
CASSGAGTGFDEQYF
TGTGCCAGCAGCGGGGCCGGGACAGGGTTCGACGAGCAGTACTTC
>-|TRBJ1-1|TRBV5-4|-
CASSPPQMGRTEAFF
TGTGCCAGCAGCCCACCTCAGATGGGGCGCACTGAAGCTTTCTTT
>-|TRBJ1-1|TRBV11-3|-
CASSLDSQGNTEAFF
TGTGCCAGCAGCTTAGATTCACAGGGGAACACTGAAGCTTTCTTT
>-|TRBJ1-3|TRBV4-3|-
CASSQVNENTIYF
TGCGCCAGCAGCCAAGTAAATGAGAACACCATATATTTT
>-|TRBJ2-3|TRBV7-9|-
CASSLGTSTQYF
TGTGCCAGCAGCTTAGGGACATCGACGCAGTATTTT
>-|TRBJ1-2|TRBV4-1|-
CASSQGQGANYGYTF
TGCGCCAGCAGCCAAGGTCAGGGCGCTAACTATGGCTACACCTTC
>-|TRBJ2-7|TRBV19|-
CASSIGRRGGGFEQYF
TGTGCCAGTAGTATAGGCCGGAGGGGAGGAGGGTTCGAGCAGTACTTC
>-|TRBJ2-1|TRBV7-9|-
CASSLALGYNEQFF
TGTGCCAGCAGCTTAGCCCTGGGCTACAATGAGCAGTTCTTC
>-|TRBJ1-5|TRBV19|-
CASSPQGGNQPQHF
TGTGCCAGTAGCCCACAGGGTGGCAATCAGCCCCAGCATTTT
>-|TRBJ2-1|TRBV25-1|-
CASSEWGSSSYNEQFF
TGTGCCAGCAGTGAATGGGGGTCAAGCTCCTACAATGAGCAGTTCTTC
>-|TRBJ2-3|TRBV15|-
CATSRDSWDTQYF
TGTGCCACCAGCAGAGATTCTTGGGATACGCAGTATTTT
>-|TRBJ1-3|TRBV4-3|-
CASSQTKLGASSGNTIYF
TGCGCCAGCAGCCAAACTAAACTCGGGGCCAGCTCTGGAAACACCATATATTTT
>TRBD2|TRBJ2-7|TRBV4-1|-
CASSQEWTSGGAAYEQYF
TGCGCCAGCAGCCAAGAATGGACTAGCGGGGGGGCCGCATACGAGCAGTACTTC
>-|TRBJ2-7|TRBV25-1|-
CASRGEPYEQYF
TGTGCCAGCAGAGGGGAACCCTACGAGCAGTACTTC
>-|TRBJ2-2|TRBV6-5|-
CASSSSRANTGELFF
TGTGCCAGCAGTTCTAGCAGGGCGAACACCGGGGAGCTGTTTTTT
>-|TRBJ2-7|TRBV19|-
CATSSRAFYEQYF
TGTGCCACCAGCTCCCGGGCCTTCTACGAGCAGTACTTC
>TRBD1|TRBJ2-7|TRBV27|-
CASSLTPTQGAYEQYF
TGTGCCAGCAGCTTAACACCTACGCAGGGGGCTTACGAGCAGTACTTC
>-|TRBJ1-1|TRBV28|-
CASSHGGGNTEAFF
TGTGCCAGCAGCCATGGGGGGGGGAACACTGAAGCTTTCTTT
>TRBD1|TRBJ1-2|TRBV18|-
CASSPGQPYGYTF
TGTGCCAGCTCACCGGGACAGCCCTATGGCTACACCTTC
>-|TRBJ2-7|TRBV28|-
CASSFSNRVLAYEQYF
TGTGCCAGCAGTTTCTCCAACAGGGTTTTGGCCTACGAGCAGTACTTC
>TRBD1|TRBJ2-1|TRBV18|-
CASSKDRESEQFF
TGTGCCAGCTCAAAGGACAGGGAGAGTGAGCAGTTCTTC
>-|TRBJ1-4|TRBV19|-
CASSMRFVGEKLFF
TGTGCCAGTAGTATGAGGTTCGTGGGTGAAAAACTGTTTTTT
>-|TRBJ1-5|TRBV28|-
CASSLEGLQPQHF
TGTGCCAGCAGTTTAGAGGGGCTGCAGCCCCAGCATTTT
>TRBD1|TRBJ1-2|TRBV7-2|-
CASSSRTGGRIWDGYTF
TGTGCCAGCAGCTCGCGGACAGGGGGAAGAATTTGGGACGGCTACACCTTC
>-|TRBJ1-1|TRBV7-9|-
CASREGGLKDTEAFF
TGTGCCAGCAGGGAGGGGGGATTAAAGGACACTGAAGCTTTCTTT
>-|TRBJ1-3|TRBV9|-
CASSPPGTYSGNTIYF
TGTGCCAGCAGTCCTCCCGGGACCTACTCTGGAAACACCATATATTTT
>-|TRBJ1-6|TRBV5-1|-
CASSLAEDSPLHF
TGCGCCAGCAGCTTGGCAGAAGATTCACCCCTCCACTTT
>-|TRBJ2-1|TRBV2|-
CASRGNNEQFF
TGTGCCAGCAGGGGGAACAATGAGCAGTTCTTC
>TRBD2|TRBJ2-1|TRBV7-3|-
CASSRGVGPYNEQFF
TGTGCCAGCAGCCGGGGGGTCGGTCCCTACAATGAGCAGTTCTTC
>-|TRBJ1-5|TRBV7-3|-
CASSSDVNQPQHF
TGTGCCAGCAGCTCAGATGTGAATCAGCCCCAGCATTTT
>-|TRBJ1-1|TRBV30|few
CAWSVQGNTEAFF
TGTGCCTGGAGTGTACAGGGGAACACTGAAGCTTTCTTT
>TRBD1|TRBJ1-6|TRBV9|-
CASTPGQVDSPLHF
TGTGCCAGCACCCCGGGACAGGTTGATTCACCCCTCCACTTT
>-|TRBJ2-7|TRBV6-1|-
CASSEDYEQYF
TGTGCCAGCAGTGAAGACTACGAGCAGTACTTC
>TRBD1|TRBJ2-2|TRBV19|-
CASSDRGFSNTGELFF
TGTGCCAGTAGTGACAGGGGGTTTTCGAACACCGGGGAGCTGTTTTTT
>-|TRBJ1-3|TRBV6-5|-
CASSYGQLGNTIYF
TGTGCCAGCAGTTACGGGCAGCTCGGAAACACCATATATTTT
>-|TRBJ1-1|TRBV27|once
CASSPIPTTEAFF
TGTGCCAGCAGCCCCATCCCGACCACTGAAGCTTTCTTT
>-|TRBJ2-2|TRBV19|-
CASSRNTGELFF
TGTGCCAGTAGTAGGAACACCGGGGAGCTGTTTTTT
>TRBD1|TRBJ1-1|TRBV7-9|few
CASSSPGGTEAFF
TGTGCCAGCAGCTCCCCAGGGGGCACTGAAGCTTTCTTT
>-|TRBJ1-4|TRBV4-2|-
CASSRGNEKLFF
TGTGCCAGCAGCCGAGGTAATGAAAAACTGTTTTTT
>-|TRBJ1-4|TRBV18|-
CASSPSRGDVYLNEKLFF
TGTGCCAGCTCACCCTCGAGAGGGGACGTCTACCTTAATGAAAAACTGTTTTTT
>-|TRBJ2-5|TRBV4-3|-
CASSQDRAGVFQETQYF
TGCGCCAGCAGCCAAGATCGGGCAGGGGTTTTCCAAGAGACCCAGTACTTC
>-|TRBJ1-2|TRBV2|-
CASSEMIKSSSYGYTF
TGTGCCAGCAGTGAGATGATAAAATCATCTAGCTATGGCTACACCTTC
>TRBD1|TRBJ1-5|TRBV7-8|-
CASSRDRGYSNQPQHF
TGTGCCAGCAGCAGGGACAGGGGCTATAGCAATCAGCCCCAGCATTTT
>-|TRBJ1-2|TRBV29-1|once
CSAEGGAGGYTF
TGCAGCGCCGAGGGGGGGGCTGGTGGCTACACCTTC
>-|TRBJ2-7|TRBV3-1/TRBV3-2|once
CASSQDSQYSYEQYF
TGTGCCAGCAGCCAAGACAGCCAGTACTCCTACGAGCAGTACTTC
>-|TRBJ1-4|TRBV28|-
CASGRGTNEKLFF
TGTGCCAGTGGGCGGGGGACGAATGAAAAACTGTTTTTT